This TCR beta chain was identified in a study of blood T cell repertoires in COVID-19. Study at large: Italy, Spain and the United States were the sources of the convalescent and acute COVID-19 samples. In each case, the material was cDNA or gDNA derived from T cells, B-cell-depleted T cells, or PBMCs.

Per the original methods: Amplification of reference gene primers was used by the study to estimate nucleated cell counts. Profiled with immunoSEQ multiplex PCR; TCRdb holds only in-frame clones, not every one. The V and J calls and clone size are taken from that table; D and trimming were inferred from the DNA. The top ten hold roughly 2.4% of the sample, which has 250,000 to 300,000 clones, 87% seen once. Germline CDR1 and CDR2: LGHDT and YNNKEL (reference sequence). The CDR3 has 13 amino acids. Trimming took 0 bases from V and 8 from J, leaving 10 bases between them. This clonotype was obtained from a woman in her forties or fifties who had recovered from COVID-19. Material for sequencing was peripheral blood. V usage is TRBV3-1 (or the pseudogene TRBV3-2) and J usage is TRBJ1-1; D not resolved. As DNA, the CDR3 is TGTGCCAGCAGCCAAGACTTACGGGGAGAAGCTTTCTTT. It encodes CASSQDLRGEAFF.